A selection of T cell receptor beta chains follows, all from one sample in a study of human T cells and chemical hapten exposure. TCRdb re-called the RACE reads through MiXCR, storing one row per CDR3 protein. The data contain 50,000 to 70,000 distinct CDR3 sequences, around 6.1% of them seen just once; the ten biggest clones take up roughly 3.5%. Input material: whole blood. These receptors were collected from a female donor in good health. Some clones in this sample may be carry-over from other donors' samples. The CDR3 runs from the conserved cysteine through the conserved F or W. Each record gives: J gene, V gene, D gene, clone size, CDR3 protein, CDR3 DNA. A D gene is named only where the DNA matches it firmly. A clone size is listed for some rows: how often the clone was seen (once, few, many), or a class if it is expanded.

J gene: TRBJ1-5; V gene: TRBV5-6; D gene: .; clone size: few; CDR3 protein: CASSTGQAREAQHF; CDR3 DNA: TGTGCCAGCAGCACGGGACAAGCGCGTGAAGCCCAGCATTTT
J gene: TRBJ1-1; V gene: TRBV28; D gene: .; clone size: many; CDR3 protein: CASSYPAGTANTEAFF; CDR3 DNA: TGTGCCAGCAGCTACCCTGCAGGAACTGCGAACACTGAAGCTTTCTTT
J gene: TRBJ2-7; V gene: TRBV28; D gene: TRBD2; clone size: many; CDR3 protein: CATLRLAGIYEQYF; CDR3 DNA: TGTGCCACCCTTCGGCTAGCGGGGATTTACGAGCAGTACTTC
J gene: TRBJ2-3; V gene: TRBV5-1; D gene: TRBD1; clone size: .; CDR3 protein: CASSFGTGDDTQYF; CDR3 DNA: TGCGCCAGCAGCTTTGGGACAGGGGACGATACGCAGTATTTT
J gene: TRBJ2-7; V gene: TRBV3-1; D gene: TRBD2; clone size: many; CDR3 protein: CASSQERTSGFYEQYF; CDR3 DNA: TGTGCCAGCAGCCAAGAACGGACTAGCGGGTTCTACGAGCAGTACTTC
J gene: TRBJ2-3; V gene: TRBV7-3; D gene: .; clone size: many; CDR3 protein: CASTSRTDTQYF; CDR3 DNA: TGTGCCAGCACCTCCAGAACAGATACGCAGTATTTT
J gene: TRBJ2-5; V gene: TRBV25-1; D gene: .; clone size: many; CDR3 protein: CASSFNIETQYF; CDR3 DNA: TGTGCCAGCAGTTTTAATATCGAGACCCAGTACTTC
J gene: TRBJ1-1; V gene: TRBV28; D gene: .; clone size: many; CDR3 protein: CASSIQNTEAFF; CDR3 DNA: TGTGCCAGCAGTATCCAGAACACTGAAGCTTTCTTT
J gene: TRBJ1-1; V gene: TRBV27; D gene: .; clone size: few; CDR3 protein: CASSFFGAEAFF; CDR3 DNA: TGTGCCAGCAGTTTTTTCGGCGCTGAAGCTTTCTTT
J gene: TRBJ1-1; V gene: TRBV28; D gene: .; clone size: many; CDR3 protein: CASSLPHRDGEAFF; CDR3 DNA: TGTGCCAGCAGTTTACCCCACAGGGACGGTGAAGCTTTCTTT
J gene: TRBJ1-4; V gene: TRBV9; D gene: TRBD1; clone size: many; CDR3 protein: CASSVSGQGYEKLFF; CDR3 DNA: TGTGCCAGCAGCGTATCAGGACAGGGGTATGAAAAACTGTTTTTT
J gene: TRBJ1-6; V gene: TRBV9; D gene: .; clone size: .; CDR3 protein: CASSVDGRSPLHF; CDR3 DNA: TGTGCCAGCAGCGTTGACGGCCGTTCACCCCTCCACTTT
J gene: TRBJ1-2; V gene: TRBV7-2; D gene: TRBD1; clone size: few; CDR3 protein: CASSFFQGVYGYTF; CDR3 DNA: TGTGCCAGCAGTTTTTTCCAGGGGGTGTACGGCTACACCTTC
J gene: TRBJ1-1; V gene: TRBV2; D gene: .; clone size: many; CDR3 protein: CASRHREHTEAFF; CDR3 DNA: TGTGCCAGCAGGCACAGGGAGCACACTGAAGCTTTCTTT
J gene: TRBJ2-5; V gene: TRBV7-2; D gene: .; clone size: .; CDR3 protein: CASSLVGHSETQYF; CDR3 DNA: TGTGCCAGCAGCTTAGTGGGACACAGCGAGACCCAGTACTTC
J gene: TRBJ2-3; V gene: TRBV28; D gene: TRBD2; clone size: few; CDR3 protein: CASSASGAGTDTQYF; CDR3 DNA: TGTGCCAGCAGTGCTAGCGGGGCAGGCACAGATACGCAGTATTTT
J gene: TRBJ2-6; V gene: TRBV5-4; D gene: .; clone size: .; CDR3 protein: CASSTRTAVGSGANVLTF; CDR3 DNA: TGTGCCAGCAGCACTAGGACAGCCGTGGGCTCTGGGGCCAACGTCCTGACTTTC
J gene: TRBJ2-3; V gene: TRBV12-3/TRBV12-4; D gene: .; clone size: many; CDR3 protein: CASSLAALRRTDTQYF; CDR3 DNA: TGTGCCAGCAGTTTAGCGGCCTTACGGCGCACAGATACGCAGTATTTT
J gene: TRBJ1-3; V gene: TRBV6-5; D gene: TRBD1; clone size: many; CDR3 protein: CASSINRDSRNTIYF; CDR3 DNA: TGTGCCAGCAGCATTAATCGGGACAGCCGAAACACCATATATTTT
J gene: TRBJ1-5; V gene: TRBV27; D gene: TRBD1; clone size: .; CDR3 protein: CASSPPGQGIQPQHF; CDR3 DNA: TGTGCCAGCAGTCCTCCGGGACAGGGGATTCAGCCCCAGCATTTT
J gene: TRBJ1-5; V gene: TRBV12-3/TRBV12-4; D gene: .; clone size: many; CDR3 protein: CASSFMAADQPQHF; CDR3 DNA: TGTGCCAGCAGTTTTATGGCAGCTGACCAGCCCCAGCATTTT
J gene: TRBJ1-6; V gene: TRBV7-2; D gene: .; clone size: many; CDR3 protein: CASSSKRSYNSPLHF; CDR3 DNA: TGTGCCAGCAGCTCAAAGAGGTCCTATAATTCACCCCTCCACTTT